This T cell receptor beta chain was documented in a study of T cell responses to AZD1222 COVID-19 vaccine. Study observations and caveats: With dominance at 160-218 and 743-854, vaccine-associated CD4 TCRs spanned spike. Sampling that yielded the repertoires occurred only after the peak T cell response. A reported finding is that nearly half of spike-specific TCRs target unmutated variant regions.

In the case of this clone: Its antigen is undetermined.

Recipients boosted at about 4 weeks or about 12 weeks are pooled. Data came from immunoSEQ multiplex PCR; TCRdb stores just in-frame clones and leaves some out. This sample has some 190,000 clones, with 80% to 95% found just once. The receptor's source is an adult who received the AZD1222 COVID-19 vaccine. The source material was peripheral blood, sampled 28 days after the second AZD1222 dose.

DNA for the CDR3: TGTGCCAGCAGCTTATCACGGGAGGGGTACAATGAGCAGTTCTTC. It encodes CASSLSREGYNEQFF. The chain links TRBV7-8 to TRBJ2-1; the match to TRBD2 covers 8 bases. V lost 2 bases and J lost 4; bases outside the gene matches: 4. The V gene's germline CDR1 is SGHVS and CDR2 FQNEAQ. The CDR3 spans 15 residues. Supplemented by reference TRBV7-8 and TRBJ2-1, the full variable domain reads GAGVSQSPRYKVAKRGQDVALRCDPISGHVSLFWYQQALGQGPEFLTYFQNEAQLDKSGLPSDRFFAERPEGSVSTLKIQRTQQEDSAVYLCASSLSREGYNEQFFGPGTRLTVL.